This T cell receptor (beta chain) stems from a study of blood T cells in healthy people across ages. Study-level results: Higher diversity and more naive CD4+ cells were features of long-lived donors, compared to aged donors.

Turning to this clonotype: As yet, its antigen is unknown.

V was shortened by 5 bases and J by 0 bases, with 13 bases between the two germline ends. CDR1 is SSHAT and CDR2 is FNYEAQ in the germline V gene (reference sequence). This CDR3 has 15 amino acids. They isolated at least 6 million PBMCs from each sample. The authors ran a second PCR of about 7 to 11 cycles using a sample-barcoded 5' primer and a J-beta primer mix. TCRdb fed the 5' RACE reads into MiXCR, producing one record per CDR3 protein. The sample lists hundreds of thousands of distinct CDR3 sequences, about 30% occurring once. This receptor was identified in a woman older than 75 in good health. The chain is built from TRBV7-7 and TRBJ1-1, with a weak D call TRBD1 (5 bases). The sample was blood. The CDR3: CASSPMAGLNTEAFF. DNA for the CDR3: TGTGCCAGCAGCCCTATGGCAGGGTTGAACACTGAAGCTTTCTTT.